These T cell receptor beta chains were read from a single sample in a study of Graves' ophthalmopathy and Graves' hyperthyroidism. TCRdb re-called the multiplex PCR reads with MiXCR, one entry per CDR3 protein. The table includes 220,000 or so distinct CDR3 sequences, roughly 21% detected once. The sample comprised peripheral blood. The receptors originated from a woman aged 45-60 years with Graves' ophthalmopathy. Both conserved end residues are part of each CDR3. D genes are given only for firm matches. Not every row has a clone size; where given, it reads once, few, many or a size class.

abundance	d_gene	v_gene	j_gene	CDR3aa	CDR3nt
many	TRBD1	TRBV7-2	TRBJ2-4	CASSPPGQGKNIQYF	TGTGCCAGCAGCCCCCCGGGACAGGGTAAAAACATTCAGTACTTC
many	-	TRBV30	TRBJ2-7	CAWSQKRPGVEQYF	TGTGCCTGGAGCCAAAAACGACCAGGGGTCGAGCAGTACTTC
many	TRBD1	TRBV20-1	TRBJ1-5	CSGPDRGPQPQHF	TGCAGTGGCCCCGACAGGGGGCCTCAGCCCCAGCATTTT
few	TRBD2	TRBV11-2	TRBJ2-5	CASSTIGVAGEETQYF	TGTGCCAGCAGCACAATCGGGGTAGCGGGAGAAGAGACCCAGTACTTC
many	-	TRBV7-2	TRBJ1-6	CASSLITNSPLHF	TGTGCCAGCAGCTTAATAACGAATTCACCCCTCCACTTT
-	-	TRBV16	TRBJ2-3	CASSQSSATDTQYF	TGTGCCAGCAGCCAATCATCCGCCACAGATACGCAGTATTTT
many	TRBD2	TRBV7-9	TRBJ2-5	CASSLAGAGGAETQYF	TGTGCCAGCAGCTTAGCTGGAGCGGGAGGGGCGGAGACCCAGTACTTC
-	-	TRBV7-2	TRBJ2-7	CASSLYQGYEQYF	TGTGCCAGCAGCTTATATCAGGGTTACGAGCAGTACTTC
many	-	TRBV6-1	TRBJ1-1	CASSEAGGRTEAFF	TGTGCCAGCAGTGAAGCGGGCGGGAGGACTGAAGCTTTCTTT
many	TRBD2	TRBV2	TRBJ2-2	CASKRGANTGELFF	TGTGCCAGCAAGCGGGGCGCGAACACCGGGGAGCTGTTTTTT
-	-	TRBV20-1	TRBJ2-7	CSARGSGTFYEQYF	TGCAGTGCTAGGGGTTCAGGGACCTTCTACGAGCAGTACTTC
many	-	TRBV11-2	TRBJ1-6	CASSLADTNSPLHF	TGTGCCAGCAGCTTAGCTGATACCAATTCACCCCTCCACTTT
-	-	TRBV6-4	TRBJ2-6	CASTYVSGANVLTF	TGTGCCAGCACGTATGTTTCTGGGGCCAACGTCCTGACTTTC
many	-	TRBV19	TRBJ1-1	CASILGRGTEAFF	TGTGCCAGTATTCTCGGGCGGGGGACTGAAGCTTTCTTT
many	-	TRBV7-2	TRBJ2-7	CASSRTIHEQYF	TGTGCCAGCAGCCGCACCATCCACGAGCAGTACTTC
many	-	TRBV10-1	TRBJ2-7	CASSEFAGYEQYF	TGCGCCAGCAGTGAGTTTGCAGGCTACGAGCAGTACTTC
many	-	TRBV7-9	TRBJ1-2	CASSLVPGGYTF	TGTGCCAGCAGCTTAGTCCCCGGCGGCTACACCTTC
few	-	TRBV6-2/TRBV6-3	TRBJ1-1	CASTPGVSGGTEAYF	TGTGCCAGCACCCCCGGGGTCTCCGGGGGCACTGAAGCTTACTTT
-	-	TRBV19	TRBJ2-6	CASSLRQASSGANVLTF	TGTGCCAGTAGTTTGAGACAGGCTTCCTCTGGGGCCAACGTCCTGACTTTC
many	-	TRBV6-1	TRBJ2-5	CASSDLGQPQETQYF	TGTGCCAGCAGTGATTTGGGACAACCCCAAGAGACCCAGTACTTC
many	-	TRBV20-1	TRBJ1-2	CSGEWDNILYGYTF	TGCAGTGGAGAGTGGGACAACATCCTTTATGGCTACACCTTC
-	-	TRBV28	TRBJ1-2	CASSLPGFYGYTF	TGTGCCAGCAGTTTACCCGGATTCTATGGCTACACCTTC
many	-	TRBV30	TRBJ1-2	CAWRLQGGGYTF	TGTGCCTGGAGATTACAGGGAGGTGGCTACACCTTC
many	TRBD1	TRBV28	TRBJ1-5	CASKIPGQAYSNQPQHF	TGTGCCAGCAAGATCCCGGGACAGGCTTATAGCAATCAGCCCCAGCATTTT